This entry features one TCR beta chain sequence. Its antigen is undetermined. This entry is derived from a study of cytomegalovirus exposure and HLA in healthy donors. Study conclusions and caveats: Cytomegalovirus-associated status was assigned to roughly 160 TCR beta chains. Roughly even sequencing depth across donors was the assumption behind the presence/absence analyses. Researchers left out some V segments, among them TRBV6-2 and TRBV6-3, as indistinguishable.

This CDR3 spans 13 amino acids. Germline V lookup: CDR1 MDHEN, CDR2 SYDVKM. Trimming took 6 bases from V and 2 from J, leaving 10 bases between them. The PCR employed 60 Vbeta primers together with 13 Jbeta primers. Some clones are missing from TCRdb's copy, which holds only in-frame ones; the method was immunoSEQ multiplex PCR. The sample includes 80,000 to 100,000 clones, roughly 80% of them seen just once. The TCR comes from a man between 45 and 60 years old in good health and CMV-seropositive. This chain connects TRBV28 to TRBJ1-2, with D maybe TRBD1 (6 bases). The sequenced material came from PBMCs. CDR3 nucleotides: TGTGCCAGCAGCCCAGGACAGAACTATGGCTACACCTTC. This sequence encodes CASSPGQNYGYTF.